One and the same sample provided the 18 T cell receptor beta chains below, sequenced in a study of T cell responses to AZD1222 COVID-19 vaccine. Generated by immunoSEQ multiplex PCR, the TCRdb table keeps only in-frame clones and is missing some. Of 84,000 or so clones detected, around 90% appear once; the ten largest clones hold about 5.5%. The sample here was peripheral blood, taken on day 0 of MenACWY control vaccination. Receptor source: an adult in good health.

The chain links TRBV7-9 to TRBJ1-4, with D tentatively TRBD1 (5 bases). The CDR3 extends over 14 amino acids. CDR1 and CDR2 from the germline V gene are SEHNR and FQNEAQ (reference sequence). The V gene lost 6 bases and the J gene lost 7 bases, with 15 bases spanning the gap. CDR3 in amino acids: CASRGSGFREKLFF. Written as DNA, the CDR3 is TGTGCCAGCAGAGGGTCAGGGTTTCGTGAAAAACTGTTTTTT.

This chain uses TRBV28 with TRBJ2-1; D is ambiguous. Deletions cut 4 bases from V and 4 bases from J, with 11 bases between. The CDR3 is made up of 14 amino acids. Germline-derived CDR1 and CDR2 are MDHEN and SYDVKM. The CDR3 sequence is CASSSSYGYNEQFF. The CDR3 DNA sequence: TGTGCCAGCAGTTCATCATATGGATACAATGAGCAGTTCTTC. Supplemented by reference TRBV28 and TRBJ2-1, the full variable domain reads DVKVTQSSRYLVKRTGEKVFLECVQDMDHENMFWYRQDPGLGLRLIYFSYDVKMKEKGDIPEGYSVSREKKERFSLILESASTNQTSMYLCASSSSYGYNEQFFGPGTRLTVL.

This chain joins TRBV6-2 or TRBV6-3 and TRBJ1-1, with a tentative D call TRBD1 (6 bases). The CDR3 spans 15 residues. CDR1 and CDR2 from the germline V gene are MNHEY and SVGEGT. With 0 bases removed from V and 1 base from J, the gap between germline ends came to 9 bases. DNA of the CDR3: TGTGCCAGCAGTTACTCAAAGGGACAGAACACTGAAGCTTTCTTT. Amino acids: CASSYSKGQNTEAFF.

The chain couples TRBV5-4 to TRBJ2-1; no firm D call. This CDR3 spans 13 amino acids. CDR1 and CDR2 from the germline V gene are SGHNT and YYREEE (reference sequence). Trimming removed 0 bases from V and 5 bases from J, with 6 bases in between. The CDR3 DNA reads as TGTGCCAGCAGCTTGGGGGCTAACAATGAGCAGTTCTTC. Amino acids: CASSLGANNEQFF.

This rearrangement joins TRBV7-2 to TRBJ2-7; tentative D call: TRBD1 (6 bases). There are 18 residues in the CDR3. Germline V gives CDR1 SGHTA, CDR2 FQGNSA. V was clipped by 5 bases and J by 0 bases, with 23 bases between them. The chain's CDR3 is CASSGKGVQGFVSYEQYF. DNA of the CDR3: TGTGCCAGCAGCGGCAAGGGGGTACAGGGATTCGTCTCCTACGAGCAGTACTTC.

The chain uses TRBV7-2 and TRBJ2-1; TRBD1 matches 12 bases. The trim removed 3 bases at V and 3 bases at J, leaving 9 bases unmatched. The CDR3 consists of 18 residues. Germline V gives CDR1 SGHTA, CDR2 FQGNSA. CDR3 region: CASSFDRDRGPFYNEQFF. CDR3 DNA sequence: TGTGCCAGCAGCTTCGACCGGGACAGGGGGCCTTTCTACAATGAGCAGTTCTTC.

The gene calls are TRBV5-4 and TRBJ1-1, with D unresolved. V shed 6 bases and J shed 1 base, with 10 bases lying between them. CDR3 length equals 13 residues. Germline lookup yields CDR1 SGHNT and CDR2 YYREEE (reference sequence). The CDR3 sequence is CASTRGANTEAFF. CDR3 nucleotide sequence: TGTGCCAGCACTCGAGGTGCGAACACTGAAGCTTTCTTT.

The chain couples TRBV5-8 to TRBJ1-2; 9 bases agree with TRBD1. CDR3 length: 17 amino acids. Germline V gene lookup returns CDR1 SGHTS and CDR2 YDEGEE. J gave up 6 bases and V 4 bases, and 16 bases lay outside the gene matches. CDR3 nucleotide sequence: TGTGCCAGCAGCCGTCGGACAGGGGCCGCCGGATCTAATGGCTACACCTTC. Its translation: CASSRRTGAAGSNGYTF.

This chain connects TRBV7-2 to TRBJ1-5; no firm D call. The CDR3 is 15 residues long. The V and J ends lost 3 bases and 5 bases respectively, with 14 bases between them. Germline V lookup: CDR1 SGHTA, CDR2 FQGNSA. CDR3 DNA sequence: TGTGCCAGCAGCTTCTATACGGGAAGGGATCAGCCCCAGCATTTT. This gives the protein CASSFYTGRDQPQHF.

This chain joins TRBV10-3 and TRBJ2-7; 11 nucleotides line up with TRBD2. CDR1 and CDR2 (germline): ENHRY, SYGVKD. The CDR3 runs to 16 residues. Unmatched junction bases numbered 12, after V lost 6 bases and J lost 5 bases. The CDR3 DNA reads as TGTGCCATCAGCTCTAGCGGGGGGACCCTTAGAGACGAGCAGTACTTC. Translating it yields CAISSSGGTLRDEQYF.

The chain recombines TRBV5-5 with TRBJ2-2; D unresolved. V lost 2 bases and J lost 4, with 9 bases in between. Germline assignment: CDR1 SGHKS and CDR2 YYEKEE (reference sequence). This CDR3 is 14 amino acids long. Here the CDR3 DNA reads TGTGCCAGCAGCTTTTCGTACAGCACCGGGGAGCTGTTTTTT. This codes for CASSFSYSTGELFF.

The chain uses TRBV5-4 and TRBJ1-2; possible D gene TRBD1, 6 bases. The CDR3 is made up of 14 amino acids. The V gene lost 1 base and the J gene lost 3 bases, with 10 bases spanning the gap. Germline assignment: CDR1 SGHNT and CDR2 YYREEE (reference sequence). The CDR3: CASSLQGQDYGYTF. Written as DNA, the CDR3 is TGTGCCAGCAGCTTGCAGGGGCAAGACTATGGCTACACCTTC.

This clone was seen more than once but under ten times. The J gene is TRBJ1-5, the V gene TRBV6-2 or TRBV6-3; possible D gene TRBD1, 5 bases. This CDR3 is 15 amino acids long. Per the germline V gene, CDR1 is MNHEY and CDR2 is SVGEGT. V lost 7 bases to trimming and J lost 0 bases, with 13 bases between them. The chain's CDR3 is CASTPRGNSNQPQHF. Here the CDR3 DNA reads TGTGCCAGCACCCCCCGGGGGAATAGCAATCAGCCCCAGCATTTT.

CDR3 protein: CASSSMGGAWTEAFF. CDR3 nucleotides: TGTGCCAGCAGCTCCATGGGGGGCGCGTGGACTGAAGCTTTCTTT. This sequence joins TRBV3-1 (or the pseudogene TRBV3-2) and TRBJ1-1; the D gene is possibly TRBD1 (6 bases). Trimming removed 5 bases from V and 5 bases from J, with 18 bases in between. The CDR3 runs to 15 residues. Looked up from germline, CDR1 is LGHDT and CDR2 is YNNKEL (reference sequence).

CDR3 nucleotides: TGTGCCAGCAGCCAAGAATTCAGGGGCACTGAAGCTTTCTTT. This encodes CASSQEFRGTEAFF. The V and J genes are TRBV4-2 and TRBJ1-1; weak D call: TRBD1 (6 bases). The germline V gene has CDR1 LGHNA and CDR2 YNFKEQ. This CDR3 has 14 residues. Trimming removed 0 bases at V and 4 bases at J, with 9 bases between.

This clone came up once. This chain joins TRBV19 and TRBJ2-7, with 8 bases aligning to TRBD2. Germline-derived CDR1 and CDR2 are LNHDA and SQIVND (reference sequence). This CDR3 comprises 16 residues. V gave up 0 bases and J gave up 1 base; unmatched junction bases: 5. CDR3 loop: CASSIDLLAGSYEQYF. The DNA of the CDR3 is TGTGCCAGTAGTATAGATCTCTTAGCGGGGTCCTACGAGCAGTACTTC.

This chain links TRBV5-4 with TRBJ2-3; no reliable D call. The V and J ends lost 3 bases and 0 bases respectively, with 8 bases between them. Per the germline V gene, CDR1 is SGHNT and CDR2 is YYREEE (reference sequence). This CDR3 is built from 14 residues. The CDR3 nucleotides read TGTGCCAGCAGCTCGAAGGACAGCACAGATACGCAGTATTTT. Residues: CASSSKDSTDTQYF.

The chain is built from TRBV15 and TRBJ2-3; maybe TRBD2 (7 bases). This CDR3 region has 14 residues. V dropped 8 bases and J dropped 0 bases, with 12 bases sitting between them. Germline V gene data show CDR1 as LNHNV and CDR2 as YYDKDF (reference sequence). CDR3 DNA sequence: TGTGCCACCGCGGGCGGGGGCAGCACAGATACGCAGTATTTT. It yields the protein CATAGGGSTDTQYF.